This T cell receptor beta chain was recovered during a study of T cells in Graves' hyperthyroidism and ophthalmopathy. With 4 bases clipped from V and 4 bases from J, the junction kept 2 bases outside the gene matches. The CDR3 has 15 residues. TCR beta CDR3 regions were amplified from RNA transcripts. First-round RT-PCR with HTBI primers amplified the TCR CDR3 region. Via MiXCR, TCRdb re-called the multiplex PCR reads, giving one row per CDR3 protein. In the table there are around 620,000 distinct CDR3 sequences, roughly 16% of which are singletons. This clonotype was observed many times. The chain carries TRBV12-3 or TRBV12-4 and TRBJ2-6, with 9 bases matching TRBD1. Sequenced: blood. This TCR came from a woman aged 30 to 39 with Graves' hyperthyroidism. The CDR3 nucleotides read TGTGCCAGCAGTTCAGGACAGGGGGGGGCCAACGTCCTGACTTTC. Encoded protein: CASSSGQGGANVLTF.